A selection of T cell receptor beta chains follows, all from one sample in a study of blood T cell repertoires in COVID-19. The table came from immunoSEQ multiplex PCR; TCRdb's copy has only in-frame clones and leaves some out. This sample has some 300,000 clones, with more than 70% found just once. The specimen sequenced was PBMCs or T cells enriched from blood (not recorded which). The receptor set was obtained from a woman aged 55 to 70 in a cohort exposed to, infected with or recovered from COVID-19 (not recorded which). Each CDR3 is given with its conserved first and last residue. The D gene is left open where the match is weak. Not all rows give a size; the values are once, few, many and, for expanded clones, a class.

V gene: TRBV21-1
J gene: TRBJ2-3
D gene: NA
clone size: NA
CDR3 protein: CASSRKKPRGLAGKSYTQYF
CDR3 DNA: TGTGCCAGCAGCAGAAAAAAACCAAGGGGACTAGCGGGAAAGTCATATACGCAGTATTTT

V gene: TRBV2
J gene: TRBJ2-7
D gene: TRBD2
clone size: NA
CDR3 protein: CASSRLAAGYEQYF
CDR3 DNA: TGTGCCAGCAGTCGACTAGCGGCTGGTTACGAGCAGTACTTC

V gene: TRBV7-7
J gene: TRBJ1-1
D gene: NA
clone size: once
CDR3 protein: CASSLNSNTEAFF
CDR3 DNA: TGTGCTAGCAGCTTAAACAGTAACACTGAAGCTTTCTTT

V gene: TRBV5-6
J gene: TRBJ1-1
D gene: NA
clone size: once
CDR3 protein: CASSFLTEAFF
CDR3 DNA: TGTGCCAGCAGCTTCCTGACTGAAGCTTTCTTT

V gene: TRBV19
J gene: TRBJ1-1
D gene: NA
clone size: NA
CDR3 protein: CASSIRVRTEAFF
CDR3 DNA: TGTGCCAGTAGTATTAGAGTCCGCACTGAAGCTTTCTTT

V gene: TRBV4-3
J gene: TRBJ2-7
D gene: NA
clone size: NA
CDR3 protein: CASSQDSKPVDGLSYEQYF
CDR3 DNA: TGCGCCAGCAGCCAAGACTCCAAGCCTGTGGACGGACTCTCCTACGAGCAGTACTTC

V gene: TRBV28
J gene: TRBJ1-6
D gene: TRBD1
clone size: NA
CDR3 protein: CASSRDSLNSPLHF
CDR3 DNA: TGTGCCAGCTCCCGGGACAGCTTAAATTCACCCCTCCACTTT

V gene: TRBV14
J gene: TRBJ2-7
D gene: NA
clone size: NA
CDR3 protein: CASSHHSYEQYF
CDR3 DNA: TGTGCCAGCAGCCACCACTCCTACGAGCAGTACTTC

V gene: TRBV19
J gene: TRBJ2-7
D gene: TRBD1
clone size: NA
CDR3 protein: CASSNRDRGPSGSIDEQYF
CDR3 DNA: TGTGCCAGTAGTAACCGGGACAGGGGGCCGAGCGGGAGTATCGACGAGCAGTACTTC

V gene: TRBV19
J gene: TRBJ1-1
D gene: NA
clone size: NA
CDR3 protein: CASIPGTPSFTEAFF
CDR3 DNA: TGTGCCAGTATACCCGGGACTCCAAGTTTCACTGAAGCTTTCTTT

V gene: TRBV6-2/TRBV6-3
J gene: TRBJ1-5
D gene: NA
clone size: NA
CDR3 protein: CASSFTGAGTGPQHF
CDR3 DNA: TGTGCCAGCAGCTTCACGGGAGCCGGGACCGGGCCCCAGCATTTT

V gene: TRBV10-3
J gene: TRBJ2-7
D gene: NA
clone size: NA
CDR3 protein: CAIRGEGPYEQYF
CDR3 DNA: TGTGCCATCCGTGGTGAGGGTCCCTACGAGCAGTACTTC

V gene: TRBV6-5
J gene: TRBJ2-1
D gene: TRBD2
clone size: NA
CDR3 protein: CASSLLAGVNEQFF
CDR3 DNA: TGTGCCAGCAGTTTACTAGCGGGAGTCAATGAGCAGTTCTTC

V gene: TRBV5-1
J gene: TRBJ2-1
D gene: NA
clone size: once
CDR3 protein: CASSSGTGKYNEQFF
CDR3 DNA: TGCGCCAGCAGCTCCGGGACTGGGAAATACAATGAGCAGTTCTTC

V gene: TRBV7-8
J gene: TRBJ1-6
D gene: NA
clone size: few
CDR3 protein: CASSLQQGSYNSPLHF
CDR3 DNA: TGTGCCAGCAGCCTCCAACAGGGCTCCTATAATTCACCCCTCCACTTT

V gene: TRBV7-3
J gene: TRBJ2-7
D gene: TRBD2
clone size: NA
CDR3 protein: CASSPLPSGGLGEQYF
CDR3 DNA: TGTGCCAGCAGTCCCCTACCTAGCGGAGGGTTAGGCGAGCAGTACTTC

V gene: TRBV19
J gene: TRBJ1-6
D gene: TRBD1
clone size: once
CDR3 protein: CASSGQGGSPLHF
CDR3 DNA: TGTGCCAGTAGTGGACAGGGAGGCTCACCCCTCCACTTT

V gene: TRBV9
J gene: TRBJ2-2
D gene: TRBD2
clone size: NA
CDR3 protein: CASSLRTSGSPGELFF
CDR3 DNA: TGTGCCAGCAGCCTCAGGACTAGCGGGAGTCCCGGGGAGCTGTTTTTT

V gene: TRBV5-1
J gene: TRBJ1-2
D gene: NA
clone size: NA
CDR3 protein: CASSSEATGYGYTF
CDR3 DNA: TGCGCCAGCAGCTCCGAGGCGACAGGCTATGGCTACACCTTC

V gene: TRBV4-1
J gene: TRBJ2-1
D gene: TRBD2
clone size: NA
CDR3 protein: CASSPLAGLGFEQFF
CDR3 DNA: TGCGCCAGCAGCCCCTTAGCGGGATTGGGTTTTGAGCAGTTCTTC

V gene: TRBV7-3
J gene: TRBJ2-7
D gene: TRBD2
clone size: many
CDR3 protein: CASSWGGRSYEQYF
CDR3 DNA: TGTGCCAGCAGCTGGGGAGGGAGATCCTACGAGCAGTACTTC

V gene: TRBV27
J gene: TRBJ1-6
D gene: NA
clone size: NA
CDR3 protein: CASSLWTAHSLHF
CDR3 DNA: TGTGCCAGCAGTTTATGGACAGCTCACTCTCTCCACTTT

V gene: TRBV10-3
J gene: TRBJ1-2
D gene: NA
clone size: NA
CDR3 protein: CAISRQGEGYTF
CDR3 DNA: TGTGCCATCAGTAGGCAGGGCGAGGGCTACACCTTC

V gene: TRBV7-3
J gene: TRBJ2-2
D gene: NA
clone size: NA
CDR3 protein: CASSLSSGTGELFF
CDR3 DNA: TGTGCCAGCAGCTTGTCCAGTGGCACCGGGGAGCTGTTTTTT

V gene: TRBV11-3
J gene: TRBJ2-1
D gene: TRBD2
clone size: NA
CDR3 protein: CASSSRSGSSYNEQFF
CDR3 DNA: TGTGCCAGCAGCAGCCGTAGCGGGAGCTCCTACAATGAGCAGTTCTTC

V gene: TRBV5-1
J gene: TRBJ2-2
D gene: TRBD1
clone size: NA
CDR3 protein: CASSFTTGGSTGELFF
CDR3 DNA: TGCGCCAGCAGCTTTACGACAGGGGGAAGCACCGGGGAGCTGTTTTTT

V gene: TRBV5-1
J gene: TRBJ2-7
D gene: NA
clone size: NA
CDR3 protein: CASSLPRGDEQYF
CDR3 DNA: TGCGCCAGCAGTCTACCTAGGGGCGACGAGCAGTACTTC

V gene: TRBV27
J gene: TRBJ1-2
D gene: NA
clone size: NA
CDR3 protein: CASSFAQGYGYTF
CDR3 DNA: TGTGCCAGCAGTTTCGCACAGGGATATGGCTACACCTTC

V gene: TRBV2
J gene: TRBJ1-2
D gene: NA
clone size: NA
CDR3 protein: CASSPEDGYTF
CDR3 DNA: TGTGCCAGCTCGCCCGAGGATGGCTACACCTTC

V gene: TRBV7-2
J gene: TRBJ2-2
D gene: TRBD1
clone size: NA
CDR3 protein: CASSLGVQGANTGELFF
CDR3 DNA: TGTGCCAGCAGCTTAGGAGTTCAGGGGGCAAACACCGGGGAGCTGTTTTTT

V gene: TRBV2
J gene: TRBJ2-7
D gene: TRBD2
clone size: NA
CDR3 protein: CASSEVRTSGPSYEQYF
CDR3 DNA: TGTGCCAGCAGTGAAGTAAGGACTAGCGGGCCCTCCTACGAGCAGTACTTC

V gene: TRBV30
J gene: TRBJ1-5
D gene: NA
clone size: NA
CDR3 protein: CAWSGVPSNQPQHF
CDR3 DNA: TGTGCCTGGAGCGGGGTCCCCAGCAATCAGCCCCAGCATTTT

V gene: TRBV21-1
J gene: TRBJ1-5
D gene: NA
clone size: NA
CDR3 protein: CASSKGGDRDQPQHF
CDR3 DNA: TGTGCCAGCAGCAAAGGCGGGGACCGAGATCAGCCCCAGCATTTT

V gene: TRBV7-6
J gene: TRBJ1-2
D gene: NA
clone size: NA
CDR3 protein: CASLVIPGNYGYTF
CDR3 DNA: TGTGCCAGCCTTGTTATCCCGGGGAACTATGGCTACACCTTC

V gene: TRBV5-6
J gene: TRBJ1-2
D gene: TRBD1
clone size: NA
CDR3 protein: CASSTRTGNRYTF
CDR3 DNA: TGTGCCAGCAGCACCAGGACAGGGAATCGCTACACCTTC

V gene: TRBV19
J gene: TRBJ1-5
D gene: NA
clone size: NA
CDR3 protein: CASSIDLLLQVRSNQPQHF
CDR3 DNA: TGTGCCAGTAGTATAGATCTATTATTACAGGTCCGTAGCAATCAGCCCCAGCATTTT

V gene: TRBV11-3
J gene: TRBJ2-2
D gene: TRBD1
clone size: NA
CDR3 protein: CASSSGQGSSGELFF
CDR3 DNA: TGTGCCAGCAGCTCCGGACAGGGTAGTTCCGGGGAGCTGTTTTTT

V gene: TRBV7-3
J gene: TRBJ2-1
D gene: TRBD1
clone size: NA
CDR3 protein: CASSFTGTGLNEQFF
CDR3 DNA: TGTGCCAGCAGCTTCACCGGGACAGGGTTGAATGAGCAGTTCTTC

V gene: TRBV11-2
J gene: TRBJ2-1
D gene: NA
clone size: NA
CDR3 protein: CASSLDGSSYNEQFF
CDR3 DNA: TGTGCCAGCAGCTTAGACGGGAGCTCCTACAATGAGCAGTTCTTC

V gene: TRBV9
J gene: TRBJ2-1
D gene: NA
clone size: NA
CDR3 protein: CASSVGGSGNEQFF
CDR3 DNA: TGTGCCAGCAGCGTAGGTGGGAGTGGTAATGAGCAGTTCTTC

V gene: TRBV29-1
J gene: TRBJ2-7
D gene: TRBD1
clone size: NA
CDR3 protein: CSVRRQGAGYEQYF
CDR3 DNA: TGCAGCGTTCGAAGACAGGGGGCAGGGTACGAGCAGTACTTC

V gene: TRBV5-6
J gene: TRBJ1-3
D gene: NA
clone size: NA
CDR3 protein: CASSGDKFSGNTIYF
CDR3 DNA: TGTGCCAGCAGCGGGGACAAATTCTCTGGAAACACCATATATTTT

V gene: TRBV5-5
J gene: TRBJ2-7
D gene: TRBD1
clone size: NA
CDR3 protein: CASSQGQASSYEQYF
CDR3 DNA: TGTGCCAGCAGCCAGGGACAGGCGAGCTCCTACGAGCAGTACTTC

V gene: TRBV7-3
J gene: TRBJ2-6
D gene: TRBD1
clone size: NA
CDR3 protein: CASSLITGTGFSSGANVLTF
CDR3 DNA: TGTGCCAGCAGCCTAATCACCGGGACAGGGTTCAGCTCTGGGGCCAACGTCCTGACTTTC

V gene: TRBV11-2
J gene: TRBJ2-7
D gene: TRBD2
clone size: NA
CDR3 protein: CASSLGLAAYEQYF
CDR3 DNA: TGTGCCAGCAGCTTGGGACTAGCGGCTTACGAGCAGTACTTC

V gene: TRBV7-9
J gene: TRBJ2-5
D gene: TRBD2
clone size: NA
CDR3 protein: CASSLGLAGSETQYF
CDR3 DNA: TGTGCCAGCAGCTTAGGACTAGCGGGCTCAGAGACCCAGTACTTC

V gene: TRBV3-1/TRBV3-2
J gene: TRBJ1-2
D gene: NA
clone size: NA
CDR3 protein: CASSQDAGVGDYGYTF
CDR3 DNA: TGTGCCAGCAGCCAAGATGCAGGGGTCGGAGACTATGGCTACACCTTC

V gene: TRBV10-3
J gene: TRBJ1-1
D gene: TRBD1
clone size: NA
CDR3 protein: CAIRGTGSNTEAFF
CDR3 DNA: TGTGCCATCAGAGGGACAGGTTCAAACACTGAAGCTTTCTTT

V gene: TRBV19
J gene: TRBJ2-1
D gene: TRBD2
clone size: few
CDR3 protein: CASSIDPGTNDNEQFF
CDR3 DNA: TGTGCCAGTAGTATAGATCCCGGGACTAACGACAATGAGCAGTTCTTC

V gene: TRBV24-1
J gene: TRBJ1-5
D gene: NA
clone size: once
CDR3 protein: CATSDPTRGNSNQPQHF
CDR3 DNA: TGTGCCACCAGTGACCCCACGAGGGGGAATAGCAATCAGCCCCAGCATTTT

V gene: TRBV18
J gene: TRBJ2-1
D gene: TRBD1
clone size: NA
CDR3 protein: CASSLTGTGNYNEQFF
CDR3 DNA: TGTGCCAGCTCACTGACCGGGACAGGGAACTACAATGAGCAGTTCTTC

V gene: TRBV5-4
J gene: TRBJ2-7
D gene: NA
clone size: once
CDR3 protein: CASSSNRDGYEQYF
CDR3 DNA: TGTGCCAGCAGCTCGAACAGGGATGGCTACGAGCAGTACTTC

V gene: TRBV18
J gene: TRBJ1-1
D gene: TRBD1
clone size: NA
CDR3 protein: CASSPDRVRGVNTEAFF
CDR3 DNA: TGTGCCAGCTCACCGGACAGGGTTCGCGGAGTGAACACTGAAGCTTTCTTT